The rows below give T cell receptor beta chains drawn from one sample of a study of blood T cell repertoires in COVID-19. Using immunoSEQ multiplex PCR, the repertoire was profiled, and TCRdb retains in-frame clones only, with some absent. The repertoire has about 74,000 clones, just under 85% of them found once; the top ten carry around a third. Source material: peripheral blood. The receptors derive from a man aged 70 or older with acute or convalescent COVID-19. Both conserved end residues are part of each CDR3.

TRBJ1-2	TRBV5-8	CASSFVQGNVYGYTF
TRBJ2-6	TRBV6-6	CASSYGGLGANVLTF
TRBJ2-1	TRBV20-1	CSASSGRAGNEQFF
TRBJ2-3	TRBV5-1	CASSVNTDTQYF
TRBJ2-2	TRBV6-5	CASSPQGIGELFF
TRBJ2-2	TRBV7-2	CASSSYMNTGELFF
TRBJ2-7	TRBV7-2	CASSLTGAPSYEQYF
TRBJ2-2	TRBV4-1	CASSPERGAPGELFF
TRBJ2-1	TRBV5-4	CASSLGQGTYNEQFF
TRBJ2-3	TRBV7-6	CASSYGLAGRTDTQYF
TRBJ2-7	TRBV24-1	CATSGAGTIHEQYF
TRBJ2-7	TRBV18	CASSPGGGTEQYF
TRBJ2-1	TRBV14	CASSQGPGTGKFF
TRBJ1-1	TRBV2	CASSRPTGVRIEAFF
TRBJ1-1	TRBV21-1	CASSGPPGEGGTEAFF
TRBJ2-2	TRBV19	CASSPGAGLTGELFF
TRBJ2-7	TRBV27	CASSYDRGAEQYF
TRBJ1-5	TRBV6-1	CASSEAGASNQPQHF
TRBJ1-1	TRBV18	CASSPRQSEAFF
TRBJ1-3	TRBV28	CASSLVGQGHTIYF
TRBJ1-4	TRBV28	CASSFTPPRAEKLFF
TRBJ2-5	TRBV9	CASSSGGTDETQYF
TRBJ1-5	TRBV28	CASSPQAGDRNQPQHF
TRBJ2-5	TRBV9	CASSAPTEETQYF